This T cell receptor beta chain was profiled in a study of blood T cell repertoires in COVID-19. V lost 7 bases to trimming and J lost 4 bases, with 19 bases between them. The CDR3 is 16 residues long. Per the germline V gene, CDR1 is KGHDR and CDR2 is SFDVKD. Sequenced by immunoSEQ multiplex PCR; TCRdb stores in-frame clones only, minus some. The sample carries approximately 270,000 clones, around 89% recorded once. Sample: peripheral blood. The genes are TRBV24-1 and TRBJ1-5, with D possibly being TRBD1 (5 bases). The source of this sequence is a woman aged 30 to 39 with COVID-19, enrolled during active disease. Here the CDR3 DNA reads TGTGCCACCAGATTCGACAGCCGCCTCATGAATCAGCCCCAGCATTTT. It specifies CATRFDSRLMNQPQHF.